The 27 T cell receptor beta chains given below trace back to one sample, sequenced in a study of blood T cell repertoires in COVID-19. Sequencing used immunoSEQ multiplex PCR; TCRdb keeps in-frame clones, though not all of them. The table records about 180,000 clones, 88% of them present only once. The sequencing input was peripheral blood. These receptors originate from a young woman with acute or convalescent COVID-19.

The CDR3 reads CASSQYRTGTYTEQYF. CDR3 in DNA: TGTGCCAGCAGTCAGTACCGGACTGGGACATACACCGAGCAGTACTTC. The chain combines TRBV27 with TRBJ2-7; D possibly corresponds to TRBD1 (6 bases). V gave up 5 bases and J gave up 6 bases, with 23 bases separating them. CDR1 and CDR2 (germline): MNHEY, SMNVEV (reference sequence). CDR3 length equals 16 residues.

The rearrangement links TRBV29-1 to TRBJ2-6, with D possibly matching TRBD2 (6 bases). Germline V gene sequence: CDR1 SQVTM, CDR2 ANQGSEA. The V and J ends lost 5 bases and 0 bases respectively, with 11 bases between them. CDR3 size: 15 residues. CDR3: CSVLLGLSGANVLTF. In DNA form, the CDR3 reads TGCAGCGTTCTTTTGGGACTCTCTGGGGCCAACGTCCTGACTTTC.

The chain joins TRBV27 to TRBJ1-4, with D maybe TRBD1 (5 bases). V lost 5 bases to trimming and J lost 13 bases, with 14 bases between them. This CDR3 comprises 12 residues. Germline V lookup: CDR1 MNHEY, CDR2 SMNVEV (reference sequence). Here the CDR3 DNA reads TGTGCCAGCAGTCGAACCCAGGGTAGACTGTTTTTT. Translated, it gives CASSRTQGRLFF.

This sequence joins TRBV30 and TRBJ1-4; TRBD1 agrees at 8 bases. This CDR3 comprises 13 residues. Germline V gene data show CDR1 as GTSNPN and CDR2 as SVGIG (reference sequence). V was pared by 4 bases and J by 7 bases, with 5 bases of the junction left unmatched. The CDR3 DNA reads as TGTGCCTGGACGACTACAGGGGGTGAAAAACTGTTTTTT. Translation: CAWTTTGGEKLFF.

As regards this clone: The CDR3 end shows no conserved phenylalanine or tryptophan, and so a read error is likely. This chain connects TRBV12-3 or TRBV12-4 to TRBJ2-3, with D unresolved. This CDR3 contains 10 residues. V was pared by 5 bases and J by 7 bases, with 4 bases between. CDR3 amino acids: CASSPNTQYL. In nucleotides, the CDR3 is TGTGCCAGCAGTCCAAATACGCAGTATCTT.

J is TRBJ2-5 and V is TRBV9; TRBD1 matches at 12 bases. The length of the CDR3 is 15 residues. Trimming cost V 4 bases and J 6 bases; bases outside gene matches: 7. Germline V gene data show CDR1 as SGDLS and CDR2 as YYNGEE. In DNA form, the CDR3 reads TGTGCCAGCAGCCCGCGGGGACAGGGGGCGAAGACCCAGTACTTC. This sequence encodes CASSPRGQGAKTQYF.

The chain combines TRBV11-3 with TRBJ2-7; D uncertain. V was cut by 0 bases and J by 6 bases, with 12 bases left in between. Germline V gene data show CDR1 as SGHNT and CDR2 as YENEEA. The CDR3 extends over 14 amino acids. CDR3 bases: TGTGCCAGCAGCTTAGATTTCGTTGGCTTCGAGCAGTACTTC. It codes for CASSLDFVGFEQYF.

The chain carries TRBV7-9 and TRBJ1-1, with D possibly TRBD1 on 6 matching bases. The CDR3 runs 12 residues. The germline gives CDR1 SEHNR, CDR2 FQNEAQ (reference sequence). The V end lost 4 bases, the J end lost 10 bases, and 13 bases lay between the germline ends. In DNA form, the CDR3 reads TGTGCCAGCAGCTCTCCCAACAGGGCAGCTTTCTTT. This sequence encodes CASSSPNRAAFF.

The rearrangement uses TRBV6-1 and TRBJ2-1; D might be TRBD2 (6 bases). The V and J ends lost 2 bases and 9 bases respectively, with 17 bases between them. The CDR3 totals 15 residues. In germline, CDR1 is MNHNS, CDR2 SASEGT. DNA of the CDR3: TGTGCCAGCAGTGAACGCGGGGTTGGAGGGAGTGAGCAGTTCTTC. Encoded protein: CASSERGVGGSEQFF.

The chain combines TRBV7-2 with TRBJ2-1, with 10 nucleotides matching TRBD2. Trimming cost V 2 bases and J 2 bases; bases outside gene matches: 3. The germline CDR1 and CDR2 sequences are SGHTA and FQGNSA. The CDR3 has 16 residues. Written as DNA, the CDR3 is TGTGCCAGCAGCTTATTCACTAGCGGGGCCTACAATGAGCAGTTCTTC. Its translation: CASSLFTSGAYNEQFF.

The chain uses TRBV4-1 and TRBJ1-1; 9 nucleotides line up with TRBD1. The CDR3 runs to 15 residues. The J segment lost 5 bases and the V segment lost 4 bases, leaving 8 bases of the junction unmatched. Looked up from germline, CDR1 is MGHRA and CDR2 is YSYEKL. CDR3 region: CASSLRQGVGTEAFF. The CDR3 DNA reads TGCGCCAGCAGCCTCAGACAGGGGGTGGGAACTGAAGCTTTCTTT.

The chain employs TRBV6-5 and TRBJ2-1, with D hard to call. Germline V CDR1 and CDR2: MNHEY, SVGAGI. The CDR3 has 13 amino acids. The DNA for the CDR3 is TGTGGGGCTTCAATGAGCTCCTACAATGAGCAGTTCTTC. The encoded protein is CGASMSSYNEQFF.

The chain joins TRBV2 to TRBJ1-4; TRBD1 might be the D (6 bases). The ends were cut back, 7 bases at V and 5 bases at J, with 14 bases in the middle. The CDR3 has 14 amino acids. The germline gives CDR1 SNHLY, CDR2 FYNNEI. DNA of the CDR3: TGTGCCAGCATGAGGGAACAGGGCAATGAAAAACTGTTTTTT. Translated, it gives CASMREQGNEKLFF.

The genes are TRBV7-9 and TRBJ2-1, with 13 bases aligning to TRBD2. Germline V CDR1 and CDR2: SEHNR, FQNEAQ (reference sequence). The CDR3 spans 16 residues. Germline trimming cut 6 bases from V and 8 bases from J; bases unmatched to any gene: 10. DNA of the CDR3: TGTGCCAGCAGACCACCCACTAGCGGGAGGGCCGATGAGCAGTTCTTC. Amino acids: CASRPPTSGRADEQFF. Looking up the rest from reference TRBV7-9 and TRBJ2-1 gives the full variable domain: DTGVSQNPRHKITKRGQNVTFRCDPISEHNRLYWYRQTLGQGPEFLTYFQNEAQLEKSRLLSDRFSAERPKGSFSTLEIQRTEQGDSAMYLCASRPPTSGRADEQFFGPGTRLTVL.

The chain has TRBV19 and TRBJ2-2; 8 nucleotides align to TRBD2. This CDR3 has 18 amino acids. Trimming cost V 5 bases and J 1 base; bases outside gene matches: 12. Germline V gives CDR1 LNHDA, CDR2 SQIVND (reference sequence). CDR3 sequence: CASSLPSGSGGNTGELFF. CDR3 coding DNA: TGTGCCAGTAGTCTACCCAGCGGGAGTGGGGGGAACACCGGGGAGCTGTTTTTT.

This chain uses TRBV5-1 with TRBJ1-1, with D uncertain. V dropped 6 bases and J dropped 0 bases, with 12 bases sitting between them. The V gene's germline CDR1 is SGHRS and CDR2 YFSETQ. CDR3 size: 14 residues. The CDR3 bases are TGCGCCAGCAAGAACAGTAACTTGAACACTGAAGCTTTCTTT. Translating it yields CASKNSNLNTEAFF.

This chain connects TRBV20-1 to TRBJ2-1; TRBD2 matches 11 bases. This CDR3 region has 14 residues. The V and J ends lost 3 bases and 10 bases, in that order; junction bases with no gene match: 8. Per the germline V gene, CDR1 is DFQATT and CDR2 is SNEGSKA (reference sequence). The CDR3, as DNA: TGCAGTGCTAGTGGGCTAGCGGGAGGATGGGAGCAGTTCTTC. Its translation: CSASGLAGGWEQFF.

This chain joins TRBV5-4 and TRBJ2-7, with TRBD2 matching 7 bases. Germline CDR1 is SGHNT and CDR2 is YYREEE (reference sequence). J was trimmed by 2 bases and V by 4 bases; bases with no gene match: 15. The CDR3 sequence is 17 residues long. DNA for the CDR3: TGTGCCAGCAGCCCTAACGGGCTAGGGAGGGCGGCCTACGAGCAGTACTTC. Amino acids: CASSPNGLGRAAYEQYF.

The V gene is TRBV29-1, the J gene TRBJ1-1; D gene ambiguous. V shed 0 bases and J shed 2 bases, with 10 bases lying between them. Germline CDR1 reads SQVTM; CDR2 reads ANQGSEA. The CDR3 is 14 amino acids. CDR3 protein: CSVEDRGRNTEAFF. CDR3 nucleotides: TGCAGCGTTGAAGATCGAGGCCGCAACACTGAAGCTTTCTTT.

V and J are TRBV18 and TRBJ2-7; 11 positions match TRBD2. V trimming: 1 base; J trimming: 0 bases; junction bases outside the gene matches: 2. Germline assignment: CDR1 KGHSH and CDR2 LQKENI. CDR3 length equals 16 residues. CDR3 in amino acids: CASSPQGLAASYEQYF. CDR3 in DNA: TGTGCCAGCTCACCACAGGGACTAGCGGCCTCCTACGAGCAGTACTTC. Supplemented by reference TRBV18 and TRBJ2-7, the full variable domain reads NAGVMQNPRHLVRRRGQEARLRCSPMKGHSHVYWYRQLPEEGLKFMVYLQKENIIDESGMPKERFSAEFPKEGPSILRIQQVVRGDSAAYFCASSPQGLAASYEQYFGPGTRLTVT.

This chain joins TRBV7-2 and TRBJ2-7; D perhaps matches TRBD1 (6 bases). V lost 11 bases, J lost 3 bases, and 17 bases lay in between. Germline V gives CDR1 SGHTA, CDR2 FQGNSA. The CDR3 has 13 amino acids. The CDR3 protein is CASSGGPYYEQYF. The CDR3 region has the DNA TGTGCCTCGTCTGGGGGCCCATACTACGAGCAGTACTTC.

As DNA, the CDR3 is TGCGCCAGCAGTGAGGGGAGGGCAAGCACAGATACGCAGTATTTT. As protein: CASSEGRASTDTQYF. The rearrangement joins TRBV10-2 to TRBJ2-3, with 7 positions matching TRBD2. Germline V lookup: CDR1 WSHSY, CDR2 SAAADI. The V segment lost 2 bases and the J segment 0 bases; nucleotides outside the gene matches: 2. The CDR3 covers 15 residues.

This chain links TRBV5-1 with TRBJ2-1, with 8 positions matching TRBD2. CDR1 is SGHRS, CDR2 YFSETQ, per germline. The ends lost 0 bases at V and 5 bases at J; junction bases unmatched: 7. CDR3 size: 16 residues. The CDR3 region has the DNA TGCGCCAGCAGCTTGGCCCTGGGACTAGTGGACAATGAGCAGTTCTTC. Translated: CASSLALGLVDNEQFF. The full variable domain, with the rest looked up from reference TRBV5-1 and TRBJ2-1, is KAGVTQTPRYLIKTRGQQVTLSCSPISGHRSVSWYQQTPGQGLQFLFEYFSETQRNKGNFPGRFSGRQFSNSRSEMNVSTLELGDSALYLCASSLALGLVDNEQFFGPGTRLTVL.

The CDR3 DNA follows: TGCAGCGTTGATCCCGGGACAGGAGGCGACGAGCAGTACTTC. Protein product: CSVDPGTGGDEQYF. The rearrangement joins TRBV29-1 to TRBJ2-7, with 8 nucleotides matching TRBD1. Germline V gives CDR1 SQVTM, CDR2 ANQGSEA. The J segment lost 5 bases and the V segment lost 3 bases, leaving 9 bases of the junction unmatched. The CDR3 sequence is 14 residues long.

V is TRBV9 and J is TRBJ1-1; no definite D call. Trimming took off 0 bases at V and 11 bases at J, with 8 bases between the two ends. This CDR3 spans 11 amino acids. The germline CDR1 and CDR2 sequences are SGDLS and YYNGEE. The CDR3 loop is CASSVGAVAFF. CDR3 coding DNA: TGTGCCAGCAGCGTAGGTGCGGTGGCTTTCTTT.

This rearrangement joins TRBV15 to TRBJ1-1; D gene ambiguous. Trimming pared 10 bases from V and 0 bases from J, leaving 6 bases between. The germline gives CDR1 LNHNV, CDR2 YYDKDF (reference sequence). The CDR3 extends over 11 amino acids. The chain's CDR3 is CAIVVNTEAFF. CDR3 coding DNA: TGTGCCATAGTCGTGAACACTGAAGCTTTCTTT. Supplemented by reference TRBV15 and TRBJ1-1, the full variable domain reads DAMVIQNPRYQVTQFGKPVTLSCSQTLNHNVMYWYQQKSSQAPKLLFHYYDKDFNNEADTPDNFQSRRPNTSFCFLDIRSPGLGDTAMYLCAIVVNTEAFFGQGTRLTVV.

The genes are TRBV28 and TRBJ1-3; 7 bases align to TRBD1. The CDR3 extends over 14 amino acids. V was clipped by 4 bases and J by 3 bases; unmatched bases: 3. Germline V gene data show CDR1 as MDHEN and CDR2 as SYDVKM. DNA of the CDR3: TGTGCCAGCAGTTCGCAGGGGGTTGGAAACACCATATATTTT. It is translated as CASSSQGVGNTIYF. The complete variable domain, with remaining parts taken from reference TRBV28 and TRBJ1-3, reads DVKVTQSSRYLVKRTGEKVFLECVQDMDHENMFWYRQDPGLGLRLIYFSYDVKMKEKGDIPEGYSVSREKKERFSLILESASTNQTSMYLCASSSQGVGNTIYFGEGSWLTVV.